The clone carrying this T cell receptor beta chain has only one observation. The CDR3 runs 14 residues. Germline V gives CDR1 SGDLS, CDR2 YYNGEE. V was trimmed by 0 bases and J by 4 bases, leaving 10 bases between them. The data were taken from a study of T cell changes during pregnancy in multiple sclerosis. Method: immunoSEQ multiplex PCR; TCRdb's copy keeps in-frame clones and lacks some. Counted here are tens of thousands of clones, about nine tenths occurring once; the ten biggest clones make up over 1.5%. The sequencing used peripheral blood, collected after pregnancy. J is TRBJ1-2 and V is TRBV9; weak D call: TRBD1 (6 bases). This receptor was taken from a female donor in good health, enrolled as a control in a pregnancy study. CDR3 in amino acids: CASSVGDNPYGYTF. In nucleotides, the CDR3 is TGTGCCAGCAGCGTAGGGGACAATCCCTATGGCTACACCTTC. Variable domain in full (rest from reference TRBV9 and TRBJ1-2): DSGVTQTPKHLITATGQRVTLRCSPRSGDLSVYWYQQSLDQGLQFLIQYYNGEERAKGNILERFSAQQFPDLHSELNLSSLELGDSALYFCASSVGDNPYGYTFGSGTRLTVV.